These T cell receptor beta chains were read from a single sample in a study of CD8 T cells in ankylosing spondylitis. TCRdb redid the calling of the 5' RACE reads with MiXCR, one entry per CDR3 protein. The sample gives hundreds of thousands of distinct CDR3 sequences, roughly 20% of which show up once; around 13% is in the top ten. Sequencing input: blood, either unsorted or a sorted T cell fraction (not recorded which). The receptor set was obtained from a male donor with ankylosing spondylitis or in good health (not recorded which). Each CDR3 is given with its conserved first and last residue. D genes are given only for firm matches. For some rows the clone size is stated as once, few or many, or as a class when expanded; others skip it.

TRBJ2-5 TRBV6-5 TRBD1 NA CASSFHRTGETQYF TGTGCCAGCAGTTTTCATCGGACAGGGGAGACCCAGTACTTC
TRBJ2-7 TRBV10-3 TRBD2 NA CAISESLAGGTYEQYF TGTGCCATCAGTGAGTCGCTAGCGGGGGGAACCTACGAGCAGTACTTC
TRBJ2-3 TRBV7-9 TRBD1 NA CASSLATGTGVGDTQYF TGTGCCAGCAGCTTAGCGACCGGGACAGGGGTTGGAGATACGCAGTATTTT
TRBJ1-2 TRBV6-6 TRBD1 NA CASGPGGYYGYTF TGTGCCAGCGGTCCAGGGGGTTACTATGGCTACACCTTC
TRBJ2-1 TRBV4-1 TRBD1 NA CASSQPGQGVKEQFF TGCGCCAGCAGCCAACCGGGACAGGGGGTTAAGGAGCAGTTCTTC
TRBJ2-3 TRBV12-3/TRBV12-4 TRBD2 few CASSSKLAGAQYF TGTGCCAGCAGTTCAAAACTAGCGGGGGCGCAGTATTTT
TRBJ2-7 TRBV2 NA once CASSTGTPTQQYF TGTGCCAGCAGTACCGGGACGCCGACTCAGCAGTACTTC
TRBJ2-3 TRBV30 NA NA CAWSTVGTDTQYF TGTGCCTGGAGTACAGTGGGCACAGATACGCAGTATTTT
TRBJ2-1 TRBV7-6 TRBD2 few CASSSTSGIYNEQFF TGTGCCAGCAGCTCCACTAGCGGAATATACAATGAGCAGTTCTTC
TRBJ1-1 TRBV9 NA once CASSAGQNEAFF TGTGCCAGCAGCGCGGGACAAAATGAAGCTTTCTTT
TRBJ2-7 TRBV6-5 TRBD2 few CASSWRLAGIDEQYF TGTGCCAGCAGTTGGAGACTAGCGGGGATTGACGAGCAGTACTTC
TRBJ2-7 TRBV3-1 TRBD2 NA CASSQFSGRVDYEQYF TGTGCCAGCAGCCAGTTTTCAGGGAGGGTGGACTACGAGCAGTACTTC
TRBJ2-5 TRBV30 NA NA CAVETKHQETQYF TGTGCCGTGGAGACGAAACACCAAGAGACCCAGTACTTC
TRBJ2-7 TRBV12-3/TRBV12-4 TRBD1 few CASTADRLLREQYF TGTGCCAGCACCGCGGACAGGCTGTTGAGGGAGCAGTACTTC
TRBJ1-1 TRBV28 NA NA CASKKTLNTEAFF TGTGCCAGCAAAAAGACCCTGAACACTGAAGCTTTCTTT
TRBJ2-7 TRBV5-5 NA NA CASSLEIPYEQYF TGTGCCAGCAGCCTTGAGATCCCCTACGAGCAGTACTTC
TRBJ1-5 TRBV7-9 TRBD1 few CASSLAGTGDQPQHF TGTGCCAGCAGCTTAGCCGGGACAGGGGATCAGCCCCAGCATTTT
TRBJ2-3 TRBV6-5 NA NA CASSYSQPEGWADTQYF TGTGCCAGCAGTTATTCGCAACCGGAAGGGTGGGCAGATACGCAGTATTTT
TRBJ2-5 TRBV12-3/TRBV12-4 NA NA CASSFYIGTQETQYF TGTGCCAGCAGTTTTTATATAGGGACACAAGAGACCCAGTACTTC
TRBJ2-3 TRBV29-1 NA few CSVEEFAGGLGDTQYF TGCAGCGTTGAAGAATTTGCAGGAGGGTTGGGAGATACGCAGTATTTT
TRBJ2-7 TRBV18 NA NA CASSPPGGPSSDEQYF TGTGCCAGCTCACCACCTGGTGGGCCTAGTAGCGACGAGCAGTACTTC
TRBJ2-5 TRBV20-1 NA NA CSAPFTDGALETQYF TGCAGTGCTCCATTTACGGACGGGGCCCTAGAGACCCAGTACTTC
TRBJ2-7 TRBV20-1 NA NA CSARVMGEQYF TGCAGTGCTAGAGTAATGGGGGAGCAGTACTTC
TRBJ1-5 TRBV27 TRBD1 few CASSPFRTGGNQPQHF TGTGCCAGCAGTCCGTTCCGGACAGGGGGCAATCAGCCCCAGCATTTT
TRBJ2-2 TRBV28 NA NA CASTLVGDTGELFF TGTGCCAGCACCCTAGTAGGGGACACCGGGGAGCTGTTTTTT
TRBJ2-7 TRBV7-9 NA NA CASGSRTPYEQYF TGTGCCAGCGGCTCCCGGACTCCCTACGAGCAGTACTTC
TRBJ2-3 TRBV11-2 TRBD2 NA CASSLGTSGAPSTDTQYF TGTGCCAGCAGCTTAGGGACTAGCGGGGCCCCTAGCACAGATACGCAGTATTTT
TRBJ2-2 TRBV7-9 NA few CASTELGDSGELFF TGTGCCAGCACCGAACTCGGGGATTCCGGGGAGCTGTTTTTT
TRBJ2-1 TRBV12-3/TRBV12-4 NA NA CASSFLGRGPLYNEQFF TGTGCCAGCAGTTTCCTAGGTCGGGGCCCTCTTTACAATGAGCAGTTCTTC
TRBJ2-3 TRBV7-7 NA NA CASSPAPGLSTDTQYF TGTGCTAGCAGCCCGGCCCCGGGACTGTCCACAGATACGCAGTATTTT
TRBJ2-2 TRBV20-1 NA NA CSAVGGTNTGELFF TGCAGTGCGGTAGGAGGAACGAACACCGGGGAGCTGTTTTTT